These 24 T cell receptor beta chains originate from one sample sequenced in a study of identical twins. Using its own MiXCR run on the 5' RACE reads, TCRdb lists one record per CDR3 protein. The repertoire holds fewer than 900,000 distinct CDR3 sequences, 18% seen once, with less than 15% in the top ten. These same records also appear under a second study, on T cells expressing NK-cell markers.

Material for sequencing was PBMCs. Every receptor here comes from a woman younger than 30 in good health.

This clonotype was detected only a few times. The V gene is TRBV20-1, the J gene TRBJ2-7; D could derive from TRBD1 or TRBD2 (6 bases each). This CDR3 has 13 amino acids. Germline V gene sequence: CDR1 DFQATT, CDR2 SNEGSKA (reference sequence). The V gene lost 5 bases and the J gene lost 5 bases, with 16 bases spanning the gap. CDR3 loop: CSAHLQGGHEQYF. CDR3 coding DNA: TGCAGTGCTCATCTACAGGGAGGTCACGAGCAGTACTTC.

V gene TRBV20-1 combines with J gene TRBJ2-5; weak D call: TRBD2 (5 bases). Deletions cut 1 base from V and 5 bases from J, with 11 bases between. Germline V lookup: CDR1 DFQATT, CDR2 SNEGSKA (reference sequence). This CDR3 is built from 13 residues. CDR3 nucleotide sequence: TGCAGTGCTAGAGGGAGGCTGGGGGAGACCCAGTACTTC. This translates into CSARGRLGETQYF.

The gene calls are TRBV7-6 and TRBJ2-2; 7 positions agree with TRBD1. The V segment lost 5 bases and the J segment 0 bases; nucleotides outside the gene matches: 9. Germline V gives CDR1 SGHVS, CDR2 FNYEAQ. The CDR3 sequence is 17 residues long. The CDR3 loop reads CASSILPGQTNTGELFF. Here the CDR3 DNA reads TGTGCCAGCAGCATCTTACCGGGACAGACGAACACCGGGGAGCTGTTTTTT.

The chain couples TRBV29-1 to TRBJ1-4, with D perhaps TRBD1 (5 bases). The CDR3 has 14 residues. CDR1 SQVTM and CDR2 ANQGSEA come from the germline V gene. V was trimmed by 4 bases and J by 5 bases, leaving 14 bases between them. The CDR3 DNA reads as TGCAGCGTTGTTATTGGGGCCACGAATGAAAAACTGTTTTTT. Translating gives CSVVIGATNEKLFF.

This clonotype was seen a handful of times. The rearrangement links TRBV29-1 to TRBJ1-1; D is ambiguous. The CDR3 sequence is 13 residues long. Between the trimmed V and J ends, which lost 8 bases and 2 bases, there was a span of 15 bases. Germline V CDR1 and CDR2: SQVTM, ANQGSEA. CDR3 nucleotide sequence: TGCAGCTCCTGGATGGTGGGAAACACTGAAGCTTTCTTT. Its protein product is CSSWMVGNTEAFF.

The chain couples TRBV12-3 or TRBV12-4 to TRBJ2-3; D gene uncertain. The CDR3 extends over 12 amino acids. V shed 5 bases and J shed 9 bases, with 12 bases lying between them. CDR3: CASSRPPETQYF. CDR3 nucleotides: TGTGCCAGCAGTAGACCCCCTGAGACGCAGTATTTT.

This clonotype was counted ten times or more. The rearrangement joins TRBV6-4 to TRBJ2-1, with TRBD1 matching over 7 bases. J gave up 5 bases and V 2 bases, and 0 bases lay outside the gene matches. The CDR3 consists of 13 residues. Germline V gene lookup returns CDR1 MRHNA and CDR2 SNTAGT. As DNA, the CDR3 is TGTGCCAGCAGTGACAGGGGGCACAATGAGCAGTTCTTC. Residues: CASSDRGHNEQFF.

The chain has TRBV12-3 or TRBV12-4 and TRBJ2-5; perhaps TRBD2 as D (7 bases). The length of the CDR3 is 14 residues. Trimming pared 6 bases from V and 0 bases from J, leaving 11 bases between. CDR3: CASRTGGHQETQYF. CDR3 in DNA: TGTGCCAGCAGAACGGGGGGCCACCAAGAGACCCAGTACTTC.

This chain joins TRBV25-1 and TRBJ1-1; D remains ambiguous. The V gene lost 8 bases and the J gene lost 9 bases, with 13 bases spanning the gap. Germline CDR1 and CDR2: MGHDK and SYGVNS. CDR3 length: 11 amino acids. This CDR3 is CASGHGLQAFF. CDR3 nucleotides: TGTGCCAGCGGGCATGGGCTTCAAGCTTTCTTT.

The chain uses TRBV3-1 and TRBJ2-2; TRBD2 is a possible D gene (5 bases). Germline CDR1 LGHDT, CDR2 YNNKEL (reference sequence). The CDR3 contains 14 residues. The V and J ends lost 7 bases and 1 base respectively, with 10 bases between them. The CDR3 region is CASIRSGNTGELFF. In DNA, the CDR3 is TGTGCCAGCATTAGGAGCGGGAACACCGGGGAGCTGTTTTTT.

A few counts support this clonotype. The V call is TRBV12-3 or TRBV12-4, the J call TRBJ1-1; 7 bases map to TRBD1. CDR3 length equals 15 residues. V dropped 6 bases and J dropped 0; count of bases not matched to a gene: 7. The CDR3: CASRKTGFMNTEAFF. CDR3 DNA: TGTGCCAGCAGGAAGACAGGGTTTATGAACACTGAAGCTTTCTTT.

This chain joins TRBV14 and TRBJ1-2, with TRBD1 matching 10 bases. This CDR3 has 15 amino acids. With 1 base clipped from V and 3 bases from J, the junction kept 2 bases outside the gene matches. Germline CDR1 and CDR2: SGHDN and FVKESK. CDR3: CASSQGTGGDYGYTF. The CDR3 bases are TGTGCCAGCAGCCAAGGGACAGGGGGTGACTATGGCTACACCTTC.

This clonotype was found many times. The CDR3 sequence: CSARGGLTEAFF. CDR3 coding DNA: TGCAGTGCTAGGGGGGGGCTCACTGAAGCTTTCTTT. The chain is built from TRBV20-1 and TRBJ1-1; weak D call: TRBD1 (6 bases). Between the trimmed V and J ends, which lost 3 bases and 4 bases, there was a span of 9 bases. Germline values: CDR1 DFQATT, CDR2 SNEGSKA (reference sequence). The CDR3 has 12 amino acids.

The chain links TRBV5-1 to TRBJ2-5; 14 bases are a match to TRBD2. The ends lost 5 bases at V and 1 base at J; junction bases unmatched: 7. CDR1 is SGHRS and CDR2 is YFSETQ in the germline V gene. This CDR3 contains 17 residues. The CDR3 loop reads CASREGTSGSFQETQYF. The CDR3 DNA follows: TGCGCCAGCAGGGAAGGGACTAGCGGGAGCTTCCAAGAGACCCAGTACTTC.

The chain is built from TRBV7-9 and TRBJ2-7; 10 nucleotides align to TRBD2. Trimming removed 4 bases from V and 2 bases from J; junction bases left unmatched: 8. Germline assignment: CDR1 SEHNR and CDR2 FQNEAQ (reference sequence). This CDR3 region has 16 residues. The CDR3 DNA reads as TGTGCCAGCAGCTCCCCTCTAGCGGGGGAAGCCTACGAGCAGTACTTC. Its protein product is CASSSPLAGEAYEQYF.

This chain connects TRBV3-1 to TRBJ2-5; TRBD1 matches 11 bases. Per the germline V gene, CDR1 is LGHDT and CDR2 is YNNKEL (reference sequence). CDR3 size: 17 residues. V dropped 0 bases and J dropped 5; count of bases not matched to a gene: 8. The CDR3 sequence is CASSQEFRTGGGETQYF. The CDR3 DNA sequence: TGTGCCAGCAGCCAAGAATTTAGGACAGGGGGCGGCGAGACCCAGTACTTC.

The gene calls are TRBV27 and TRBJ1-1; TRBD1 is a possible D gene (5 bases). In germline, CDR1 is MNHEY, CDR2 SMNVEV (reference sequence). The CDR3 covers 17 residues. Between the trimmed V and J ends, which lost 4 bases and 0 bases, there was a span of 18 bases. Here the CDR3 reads CASSSDSSLRVNTEAFF. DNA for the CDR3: TGTGCCAGCAGTTCCGACAGTTCCCTCAGGGTGAACACTGAAGCTTTCTTT.

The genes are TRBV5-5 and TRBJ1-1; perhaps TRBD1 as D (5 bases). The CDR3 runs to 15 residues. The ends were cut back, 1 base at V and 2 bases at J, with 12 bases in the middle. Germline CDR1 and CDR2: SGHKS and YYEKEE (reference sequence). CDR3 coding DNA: TGTGCCAGCAGCTTGACCCCAGGGCTAAACACTGAAGCTTTCTTT. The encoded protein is CASSLTPGLNTEAFF.

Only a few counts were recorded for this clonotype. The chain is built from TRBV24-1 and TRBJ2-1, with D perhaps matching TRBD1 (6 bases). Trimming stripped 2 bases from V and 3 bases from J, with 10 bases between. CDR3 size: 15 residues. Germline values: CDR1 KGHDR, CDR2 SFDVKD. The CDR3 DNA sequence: TGTGCCACCAGTGATTCAGGGGTTAGCTACAATGAGCAGTTCTTC. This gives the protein CATSDSGVSYNEQFF.

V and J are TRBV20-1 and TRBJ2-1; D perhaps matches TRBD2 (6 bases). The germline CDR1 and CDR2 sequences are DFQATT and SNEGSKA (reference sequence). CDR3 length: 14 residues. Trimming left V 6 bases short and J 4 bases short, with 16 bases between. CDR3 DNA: TGCAGTGCGGCCCACTCGGCGGGGTACAATGAGCAGTTCTTC. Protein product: CSAAHSAGYNEQFF.

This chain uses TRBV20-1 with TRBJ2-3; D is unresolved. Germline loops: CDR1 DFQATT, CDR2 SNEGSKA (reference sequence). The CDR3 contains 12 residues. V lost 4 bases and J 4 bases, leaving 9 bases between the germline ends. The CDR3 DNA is TGCAGTGCTACGACTGACTCAGATACGCAGTATTTT. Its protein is CSATTDSDTQYF.

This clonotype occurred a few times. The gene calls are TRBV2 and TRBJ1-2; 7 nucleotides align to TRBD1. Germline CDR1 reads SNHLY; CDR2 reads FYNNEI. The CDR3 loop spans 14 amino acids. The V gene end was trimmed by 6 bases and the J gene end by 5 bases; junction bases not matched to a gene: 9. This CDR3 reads CASRRDRELYGYTF. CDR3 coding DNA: TGTGCCAGCAGGAGGGACAGAGAACTATATGGCTACACCTTC.

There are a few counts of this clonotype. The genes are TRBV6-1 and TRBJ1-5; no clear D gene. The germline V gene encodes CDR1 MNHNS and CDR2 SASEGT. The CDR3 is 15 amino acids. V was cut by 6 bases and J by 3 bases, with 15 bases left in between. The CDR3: CASRDGPGDNQPQHF. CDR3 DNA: TGTGCCAGCAGAGATGGACCAGGAGACAATCAGCCCCAGCATTTT.

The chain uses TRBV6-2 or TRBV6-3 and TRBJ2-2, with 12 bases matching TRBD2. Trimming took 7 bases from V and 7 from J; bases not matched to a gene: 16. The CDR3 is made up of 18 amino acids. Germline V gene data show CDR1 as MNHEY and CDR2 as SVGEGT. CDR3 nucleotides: TGTGCCAGCACCAACCCTCCACGACTAGCGGGAGTAGGCGGGGAGCTGTTTTTT. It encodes CASTNPPRLAGVGGELFF.